This T cell receptor (beta chain) was found in a study of CD8+ T cells in alopecia areata. Study results and limitations: Patients displayed less clarity in TCR sharing than mice, a finding possibly related to HLA. Scalp lesions, especially in alopecia totalis/universalis, had higher clonality than normal scalp.

The authors extracted RNA and reverse transcribed it into cDNA as the sequencing template. Sequenced by immunoSEQ multiplex PCR; TCRdb stores in-frame clones only, minus some. The table has under 40,000 clones, roughly 53% seen once; the top ten hold around 40%. This CDR3 is 15 amino acids long. V was clipped by 2 bases and J by 9 bases; unmatched bases: 6. Looked up from germline, CDR1 is SGHRS and CDR2 is YFSETQ. Details on this clone: Antigen unknown.

The authors sorted CD4+ and CD8+ T cells from PBMCs. The source of this sequence is a human donor with alopecia areata. The sequenced material came from NKG2D-high CD8+ T cells sorted from blood. V and J are TRBV5-1 and TRBJ2-1; 12 positions agree with TRBD2. CDR3 nucleotide sequence: TGCGCCAGCAGCTTACGGACTAGCGGGACCGCTGAGCAGTTCTTC. Residues: CASSLRTSGTAEQFF. Full variable domain (rest looked up from reference TRBV5-1 and TRBJ2-1): KAGVTQTPRYLIKTRGQQVTLSCSPISGHRSVSWYQQTPGQGLQFLFEYFSETQRNKGNFPGRFSGRQFSNSRSEMNVSTLELGDSALYLCASSLRTSGTAEQFFGPGTRLTVL.